These T cell receptor beta chains were read from a single sample in a study of human T cells and chemical hapten exposure. One entry per CDR3 protein, called by TCRdb with MiXCR from the RACE reads. The table lists approximately 160,000 distinct CDR3 sequences, about a quarter of them singletons. The input for sequencing was whole blood, taken in connection with sensitization to the hapten diphenylcyclopropenone (DPC). The receptors come from a young woman with alopecia areata. Some clones in this sample may be carry-over from other donors' samples. Both conserved end residues are part of each CDR3. The D gene is left open where the match is weak. The size entry is marked missing in some rows and otherwise reads once, few, many or a size class.

abundance	v_gene	j_gene	d_gene	CDR3nt	CDR3aa
few	TRBV10-3	TRBJ1-1	NA	TGTGCCATCAGTTCTTTAGGGGGGTTGACTGAAGCTTTCTTT	CAISSLGGLTEAFF
NA	TRBV5-1	TRBJ2-3	NA	TGCGCCAGCAGCGACATTACTAACCTAGCAGATACGCAGTATTTT	CASSDITNLADTQYF
few	TRBV28	TRBJ2-7	TRBD2	TGTGCCAGCAGTGAAACTAGCGGGAGTAGGTACGAGCAGTACTTC	CASSETSGSRYEQYF
NA	TRBV29-1	TRBJ1-5	NA	TGCAGCGCCGGAGGGGATGGGCCCCAGCATTTT	CSAGGDGPQHF
NA	TRBV7-9	TRBJ2-1	NA	TGTGCCAGCAGCTTGGGTTTTGAGACTCGGCAGTTCTTC	CASSLGFETRQFF
NA	TRBV11-2	TRBJ1-1	TRBD1	TGTGCCAGCAGCTTAGTTGGTGCCGGGACAGGGGCGGCTTTCTTT	CASSLVGAGTGAAFF
NA	TRBV9	TRBJ1-4	NA	TGTGCCAGCAGCTCCACAGCGGGACGGAGTGAAAAACTGTTTTTT	CASSSTAGRSEKLFF
few	TRBV7-2	TRBJ1-6	NA	TGTGCCAGCAGCTTAGTTCCAGGGAATAATTCACCCCTCCACTTT	CASSLVPGNNSPLHF
NA	TRBV20-1	TRBJ2-7	NA	TGCAGTCTCAAAACGGGACATAACTACGAGCAGTACTTC	CSLKTGHNYEQYF
NA	TRBV2	TRBJ1-3	TRBD1	TGTGCCAGCACACAGGGGAGCTCTGGAAACACCATATATTTT	CASTQGSSGNTIYF
NA	TRBV5-1	TRBJ2-5	TRBD2	TGCGCCAGCAGCTTGAGGGCTAGCGGCCAAGAGACCCAGTACTTC	CASSLRASGQETQYF
NA	TRBV15	TRBJ2-7	NA	TGTGCCACCAGCAGAGATCGAGGCCTAGCAGGGGAGCAGTACTTC	CATSRDRGLAGEQYF